This is a list of T cell receptor beta chains from one sample in a study of blood T cells in healthy people across ages. TCRdb ran MiXCR on the 5' RACE reads and lists one entry per CDR3 protein. The profile shows about 1.7 million distinct CDR3 sequences, about 30% of them singletons. The sample taken for sequencing was blood. These receptors were collected from a woman between 25 and 40 years old in good health. CDR3s include the opening cysteine and the closing phenylalanine or tryptophan. The D gene is left open where the match is weak. Only part of the rows carry a size: once, few, many, or a class if the clone is expanded.

d_gene: .; j_gene: TRBJ1-2; len: 13; abundance: many; v_gene: TRBV29-1; CDR3nt: TGCAGCGTCGCCGGGCAACCTCCCAACGGCTACACCTTC; CDR3aa: CSVAGQPPNGYTF
d_gene: TRBD2; j_gene: TRBJ2-3; len: 17; abundance: .; v_gene: TRBV10-3; CDR3nt: TGTGCCATCAGTGACCGATCCCCGGGACTAGCGACAGATACGCAGTATTTT; CDR3aa: CAISDRSPGLATDTQYF
d_gene: .; j_gene: TRBJ1-4; len: 16; abundance: few; v_gene: TRBV5-5; CDR3nt: TGTGCCAGCAGCATAAGCTACAGTTCAACTAATGAAAAACTGTTTTTT; CDR3aa: CASSISYSSTNEKLFF
d_gene: TRBD2; j_gene: TRBJ2-7; len: 15; abundance: few; v_gene: TRBV2; CDR3nt: TGTGCCAGCAGGGGGGGACTAGCGGTCTCCTACGAGCAGTACTTC; CDR3aa: CASRGGLAVSYEQYF
d_gene: TRBD2; j_gene: TRBJ2-1; len: 16; abundance: .; v_gene: TRBV18; CDR3nt: TGTGCCAGCTCACCACCGATGGGGGAGGGCGGTAATGAGCAGTTCTTC; CDR3aa: CASSPPMGEGGNEQFF
d_gene: .; j_gene: TRBJ2-7; len: 15; abundance: .; v_gene: TRBV5-6; CDR3nt: TGTGCCAGCAGCCAAGCGCGGTCCAGCTCCTACGAGCAGTACTTC; CDR3aa: CASSQARSSSYEQYF
d_gene: .; j_gene: TRBJ2-7; len: 15; abundance: .; v_gene: TRBV5-1; CDR3nt: TGCGCCAGCAGCTTGAGACCCGACAGCTCCTACGAGCAGTACTTC; CDR3aa: CASSLRPDSSYEQYF
d_gene: .; j_gene: TRBJ2-2; len: 14; abundance: .; v_gene: TRBV25-1; CDR3nt: TGTGCCAGCAGTGCCTACAGGGTTTCCGGGGAGCTGTTTTTT; CDR3aa: CASSAYRVSGELFF
d_gene: .; j_gene: TRBJ2-3; len: 14; abundance: few; v_gene: TRBV7-3; CDR3nt: TGTGCCAGCAGCTTCTACGGACGCGCAGATACGCAGTATTTT; CDR3aa: CASSFYGRADTQYF
d_gene: .; j_gene: TRBJ1-1; len: 14; abundance: few; v_gene: TRBV9; CDR3nt: TGTGCCAGCAGCGGACTAGACAGGAACACTGAAGCTTTCTTT; CDR3aa: CASSGLDRNTEAFF
d_gene: TRBD1; j_gene: TRBJ2-2; len: 15; abundance: few; v_gene: TRBV28; CDR3nt: TGTGCCAGCAGTATCCACCGGACAGGGACCGGGGAGCTGTTTTTT; CDR3aa: CASSIHRTGTGELFF
d_gene: TRBD2; j_gene: TRBJ2-1; len: 15; abundance: few; v_gene: TRBV7-3; CDR3nt: TGTGCCAGCAGCCCCCTGCGGGGGGGCTACAATGAGCAGTTCTTC; CDR3aa: CASSPLRGGYNEQFF
d_gene: .; j_gene: TRBJ2-7; len: 11; abundance: .; v_gene: TRBV27; CDR3nt: TGTGCCACGAAGTCCGGCTACGAGCAGTACTTC; CDR3aa: CATKSGYEQYF
d_gene: TRBD2; j_gene: TRBJ2-1; len: 15; abundance: few; v_gene: TRBV15; CDR3nt: TGTGCCACCTCTTACTTAGCGGGGGGGGAAAATGAGCAGTTCTTC; CDR3aa: CATSYLAGGENEQFF
d_gene: TRBD1; j_gene: TRBJ2-4; len: 15; abundance: many; v_gene: TRBV12-5; CDR3nt: TGTGCTAGTGGTAAGGACAGGGGGACCCAAAACATTCAGTACTTC; CDR3aa: CASGKDRGTQNIQYF
d_gene: .; j_gene: TRBJ2-1; len: 14; abundance: few; v_gene: TRBV7-9; CDR3nt: TGTGCCAGCAGACCCAGGGACCCCTACAATGAGCAGTTCTTC; CDR3aa: CASRPRDPYNEQFF
d_gene: .; j_gene: TRBJ2-4; len: 13; abundance: .; v_gene: TRBV11-2; CDR3nt: TGTGCCAGCAGCTTGGACAGAGCAAACATTCAGTACTTC; CDR3aa: CASSLDRANIQYF
d_gene: .; j_gene: TRBJ1-1; len: 13; abundance: few; v_gene: TRBV18; CDR3nt: TGTGCCAGCACGAATGAAGTGAACACTGAAGCTTTCTTT; CDR3aa: CASTNEVNTEAFF
d_gene: TRBD2; j_gene: TRBJ2-1; len: 13; abundance: .; v_gene: TRBV20-1; CDR3nt: TGCAGTGCTAAACTTCGGGGGGGCAGTGAGCAGTTCTTC; CDR3aa: CSAKLRGGSEQFF
d_gene: TRBD1; j_gene: TRBJ1-2; len: 18; abundance: .; v_gene: TRBV11-2; CDR3nt: TGTGCCAGCAGCGGATCCTCCGGGACAGGGAGTTTGGGTTATGGCCACACCTTC; CDR3aa: CASSGSSGTGSLGYGHTF
d_gene: .; j_gene: TRBJ1-2; len: 15; abundance: many; v_gene: TRBV6-6; CDR3nt: TGTGCCAGCAGTTACGCCCCCAGGGGTCGATATGGCTACACCTTC; CDR3aa: CASSYAPRGRYGYTF
d_gene: TRBD2; j_gene: TRBJ2-1; len: 17; abundance: .; v_gene: TRBV5-1; CDR3nt: TGCGCCAGCAGCGCAGGGACTAGCGGGAGGGATTGGGGTGAGCAGTTCTTC; CDR3aa: CASSAGTSGRDWGEQFF